The 28 T cell receptor beta chains below all came from one sample that was sequenced in a study of shared clonotypes between healthy human individuals. Assay: immunoSEQ multiplex PCR; the TCRdb copy retains only in-frame clones and omits some. This table holds approximately 1.5 million clones, 95% to 99% found once. Sequencing was done on a sample of naive CD4+ T cells sorted from blood. Subset defined: CD45RA+ positively selected. The source of these receptors is a man between 25 and 39 years old in good health.

The rearrangement links TRBV6-5 to TRBJ2-3, with 8 bases that match TRBD2. Germline CDR1 MNHEY, CDR2 SVGAGI. CDR3 size: 13 residues. The CDR3 DNA reads as TGTGCGATCAGCGGGGGTGGCACAGATACGCAGTATTTT. Its protein product is CAISGGGTDTQYF.

V and J are TRBV7-8 and TRBJ2-7; D possibly matches TRBD1 or TRBD2 (6 bases each). The CDR3 has 18 residues. The germline V gene encodes CDR1 SGHVS and CDR2 FQNEAQ. Deletions cut 3 bases from V and 2 bases from J, with 23 bases between. The CDR3 here is CASSLGAASEYLTYEQYF. CDR3 bases: TGTGCCAGCAGCTTGGGGGCCGCTAGCGAATACTTAACCTACGAGCAGTACTTC. The variable domain in full, with the rest retrieved from reference TRBV7-8 and TRBJ2-7, is GAGVSQSPRYKVAKRGQDVALRCDPISGHVSLFWYQQALGQGPEFLTYFQNEAQLDKSGLPSDRFFAERPEGSVSTLKIQRTQQEDSAVYLCASSLGAASEYLTYEQYFGPGTRLTVT.

The J gene is TRBJ2-1, the V gene TRBV7-9; the match to TRBD2 covers 9 bases. CDR3 size: 13 residues. After removal of 8 bases from V and 4 bases from J, the junction contained 3 bases not matched to a gene. Germline loops: CDR1 SEHNR, CDR2 FQNEAQ (reference sequence). The CDR3 sequence is CASLAGGYNEQFF. CDR3 DNA sequence: TGTGCCAGCCTGGCGGGGGGGTACAATGAGCAGTTCTTC.

The chain recombines TRBV7-3 with TRBJ2-1, with D perhaps matching TRBD1 (7 bases). Between the trimmed V and J ends, which lost 5 bases and 1 base, there was a span of 12 bases. The CDR3 totals 15 residues. The germline V gene has CDR1 SGHTA and CDR2 FQGTGA. The CDR3 reads CASSAGTVSYNEQFF. CDR3 DNA: TGTGCCAGCAGCGCGGGGACAGTTTCCTACAATGAGCAGTTCTTC.

The table lists this clone with a count of one. The chain has TRBV10-3 and TRBJ2-2; 13 bases line up with TRBD2. The CDR3 totals 18 residues. The junction had 13 bases not matched to a gene; V was cut back by 8 bases and J by 4 bases. Germline-derived CDR1 and CDR2 are ENHRY and SYGVKD. CDR3 DNA sequence: TGTGCCATCTCCCCCGGGACTAGCGGGAAGGTGGTCACCGGGGAGCTGTTTTTT. Translating it yields CAISPGTSGKVVTGELFF.

V and J are TRBV7-6 and TRBJ2-7; D is possibly TRBD2 (6 bases). Trimming took 5 bases from V and 0 from J, leaving 14 bases between them. CDR1 SGHVS and CDR2 FNYEAQ come from the germline V gene. The CDR3 is 15 residues long. CDR3 sequence (DNA): TGTGCCAGCAGCCCGCGGGATCTGCCCTCCTACGAGCAGTACTTC. Translating gives CASSPRDLPSYEQYF.

Only one count was recorded for this clone. V is TRBV5-6 and J is TRBJ2-7; 8 nucleotides match TRBD2. Losses at the gene ends were 0 bases for V and 3 bases for J; bases not matched to a gene: 5. This CDR3 region has 15 residues. Germline CDR1 reads SGHDT; CDR2 reads YYEEEE. CDR3 in DNA: TGTGCCAGCAGCTTGGTTTTAGCGGGGTACTACGAGCAGTACTTC. It yields the protein CASSLVLAGYYEQYF.

This sequence joins TRBV19 and TRBJ1-3; 7 bases fit TRBD1. V gave up 6 bases and J gave up 2 bases; unmatched junction bases: 7. The germline V gene encodes CDR1 LNHDA and CDR2 SQIVND (reference sequence). CDR3 length equals 15 residues. Here the CDR3 reads CASRETGVAGNTIYF. The CDR3, as DNA: TGTGCCAGTAGAGAAACAGGGGTTGCTGGAAACACCATATATTTT.

The chain employs TRBV29-1 and TRBJ1-3; no clear D. The CDR3 covers 14 residues. The V end was cut by 3 bases, the J end by 0 bases, with 9 bases between. CDR1 and CDR2 (germline): SQVTM, ANQGSEA. The CDR3 loop is CSVDPGISGNTIYF. DNA of the CDR3: TGCAGCGTTGATCCGGGCATCTCTGGAAACACCATATATTTT.

The genes are TRBV7-9 and TRBJ2-1, with TRBD2 identical over 9 bases. This CDR3 spans 16 amino acids. Germline CDR1 is SEHNR and CDR2 is FQNEAQ (reference sequence). The V gene end was trimmed by 2 bases and the J gene end by 4 bases; junction bases not matched to a gene: 6. CDR3 in amino acids: CASSLLRLAGYNEQFF. The CDR3 bases are TGTGCCAGCAGCTTATTACGTCTAGCGGGGTACAATGAGCAGTTCTTC.

The chain is built from TRBV2 and TRBJ2-5, with 7 bases aligning to TRBD2. With V trimmed by 6 bases and J by 2 bases, 6 bases remained unmatched. The CDR3 runs 14 residues. Germline loops: CDR1 SNHLY, CDR2 FYNNEI. CDR3 in amino acids: CASRGRAEQETQYF. CDR3 coding DNA: TGTGCCAGCAGGGGGAGGGCGGAACAAGAGACCCAGTACTTC.

CDR3 in amino acids: CASSLDLSTDTQYF. Here the CDR3 DNA reads TGTGCCAGCAGCTTAGACCTGAGCACAGATACGCAGTATTTT. This chain connects TRBV5-4 to TRBJ2-3; the D is unclear. The CDR3 is 14 amino acids. CDR1 is SGHNT, CDR2 YYREEE, per germline (reference sequence). Trimming took off 2 bases at V and 0 bases at J, with 7 bases between the two ends.

J is TRBJ2-1 and V is TRBV9, with TRBD1 matching over 8 bases. The ends lost 3 bases at V and 3 bases at J; junction bases unmatched: 5. CDR3 length: 15 residues. CDR1 and CDR2 from the germline V gene are SGDLS and YYNGEE. CDR3 sequence (DNA): TGTGCCAGCAGCGGGGGGACAGGTAACTACAATGAGCAGTTCTTC. It specifies CASSGGTGNYNEQFF.

This chain links TRBV4-1 with TRBJ2-5; 7 bases agree with TRBD2. Germline CDR1 reads MGHRA; CDR2 reads YSYEKL. Trimming took 4 bases from V and 2 from J; bases not matched to a gene: 16. The CDR3 has 18 residues. The CDR3 loop is CASSRLAGEEGRQETQYF. The DNA for the CDR3 is TGCGCCAGCAGCCGACTGGCGGGAGAAGAGGGTCGGCAAGAGACCCAGTACTTC.

The CDR3 loop is CASSRELKDYEQYF. CDR3 DNA sequence: TGCGCCAGCAGCCGTGAGCTCAAGGATTACGAGCAGTACTTC. This chain links TRBV4-3 with TRBJ2-7; no clear D. CDR1 and CDR2 (germline): LGHNA, YSLEER. With 4 bases removed from V and 4 bases from J, the gap between germline ends came to 14 bases. The CDR3 runs 14 residues.

The chain joins TRBV5-5 to TRBJ2-7, with 10 bases fitting TRBD2. This CDR3 has 15 residues. Germline V gives CDR1 SGHKS, CDR2 YYEKEE (reference sequence). Unmatched junction bases numbered 7, after V lost 4 bases and J lost 3 bases. CDR3 in DNA: TGTGCCAGCAGCCCCACAGGGACTAGCGTCTACGAGCAGTACTTC. It yields the protein CASSPTGTSVYEQYF.

The rearrangement uses TRBV13 and TRBJ2-4; D gene unclear. The length of the CDR3 is 14 residues. V was clipped by 4 bases and J by 0 bases, with 7 bases between them. Germline V gene sequence: CDR1 PRHDT, CDR2 FYEKMQ (reference sequence). The CDR3 DNA reads TGTGCCAGCAGCTCCGAGATAGCCAAAAACATTCAGTACTTC. Translating gives CASSSEIAKNIQYF.

The chain uses TRBV19 and TRBJ2-6; D gene ambiguous. Trimming removed 3 bases from V and 2 bases from J, with 5 bases in between. This CDR3 contains 14 residues. In germline, CDR1 is LNHDA, CDR2 SQIVND (reference sequence). The CDR3 coding sequence is TGTGCCAGTAGTATTGTAGCTGGGGCCAACGTCCTGACTTTC. Amino acid sequence: CASSIVAGANVLTF.

The chain combines TRBV5-1 with TRBJ2-5; D is unresolved. The length of the CDR3 is 14 residues. Germline loops: CDR1 SGHRS, CDR2 YFSETQ. The V gene lost 2 bases and the J gene lost 1 base, with 9 bases spanning the gap. The DNA of the CDR3 is TGCGCCAGCAGCTTTGAAGTTCCCCAAGAGACCCAGTACTTC. This translates into CASSFEVPQETQYF.

This clone occurred once. The V call is TRBV19, the J call TRBJ2-7; D ambiguous. The CDR3 consists of 14 residues. Germline-derived CDR1 and CDR2 are LNHDA and SQIVND (reference sequence). Trimming stripped 4 bases from V and 0 bases from J, with 10 bases between. The DNA for the CDR3 is TGTGCCAGTAGTACCACCTCGACCTCCTACGAGCAGTACTTC. This encodes CASSTTSTSYEQYF.

The gene calls are TRBV6-1 and TRBJ1-1; D unclear. V lost 1 base to trimming and J lost 3 bases, with 6 bases between them. Looked up from germline, CDR1 is MNHNS and CDR2 is SASEGT. The CDR3 spans 13 residues. CDR3 DNA: TGTGCCAGCAGTGAAGTCGGGGACACTGAAGCTTTCTTT. It codes for CASSEVGDTEAFF.

The rearrangement joins TRBV10-3 to TRBJ1-3, with D uncertain. V lost 3 bases and J 1 base, leaving 7 bases between the germline ends. CDR1 and CDR2 from the germline V gene are ENHRY and SYGVKD. The CDR3 runs 14 residues. The CDR3 reads CAISDISSGNTIYF. In DNA, the CDR3 is TGTGCCATCAGTGACATATCATCTGGAAACACCATATATTTT.

This sequence joins TRBV7-8 and TRBJ2-6, with D possibly called TRBD1 or TRBD2 (5 bases each). V lost 5 bases and J 0 bases, leaving 23 bases between the germline ends. Germline V gene sequence: CDR1 SGHVS, CDR2 FQNEAQ. The CDR3 loop spans 20 amino acids. CDR3 protein: CASSAMVWGGPSSGANVLTF. As DNA, the CDR3 is TGTGCCAGCAGCGCAATGGTTTGGGGCGGGCCAAGCTCTGGGGCCAACGTCCTGACTTTC.

A word on this clone: The same CDR3 also results from other DNA sequences found in this sample. The chain links TRBV10-3 to TRBJ2-3; the D gene is possibly TRBD1 (6 bases). The V end lost 4 bases, the J end lost 0 bases, and 8 bases lay between the germline ends. From germline, CDR1 is ENHRY and CDR2 SYGVKD. The CDR3 length is 14 residues. CDR3 protein: CAISGQVSTDTQYF. CDR3 in DNA: TGTGCCATCAGTGGACAGGTTAGCACAGATACGCAGTATTTT.

This rearrangement joins TRBV5-1 to TRBJ1-2; D is possibly TRBD1 (5 bases). CDR1 and CDR2 (germline): SGHRS, YFSETQ. There are 14 residues in the CDR3. The V end lost 4 bases, the J end lost 6 bases, and 16 bases lay between the germline ends. This chain's CDR3 is CASSEKTEGNGYTF. DNA for the CDR3: TGCGCCAGCAGCGAAAAGACAGAAGGAAATGGCTACACCTTC.

The chain is built from TRBV6-5 and TRBJ2-1, with 11 nucleotides matching TRBD2. The germline V gene encodes CDR1 MNHEY and CDR2 SVGAGI. The CDR3 length is 16 residues. J gave up 5 bases and V 1 base, and 4 bases lay outside the gene matches. The CDR3 region has the DNA TGTGCCAGCAGTTACTTTGGGACTAGCGGCCACAATGAGCAGTTCTTC. This sequence encodes CASSYFGTSGHNEQFF.

The chain joins TRBV6-1 to TRBJ2-6, with D unclear. The CDR3 spans 15 residues. Germline V lookup: CDR1 MNHNS, CDR2 SASEGT. The V end was cut by 2 bases, the J end by 0 bases, with 5 bases between. DNA of the CDR3: TGTGCCAGCAGTGAAAACGGCTCTGGGGCCAACGTCCTGACTTTC. Its translation is CASSENGSGANVLTF.

This clone was observed once. The genes are TRBV18 and TRBJ2-1; D perhaps matches TRBD1 (6 bases). The CDR3 extends over 14 amino acids. The germline V gene encodes CDR1 KGHSH and CDR2 LQKENI. With 3 bases removed from V and 10 bases from J, the gap between germline ends came to 16 bases. As DNA, the CDR3 is TGTGCCAGCTCACCCAAGGCTGGGGGCGCAGAGCAGTTCTTC. As protein: CASSPKAGGAEQFF. The full variable domain, in which reference TRBV18 and TRBJ2-1 provide the parts outside the CDR3, is NAGVMQNPRHLVRRRGQEARLRCSPMKGHSHVYWYRQLPEEGLKFMVYLQKENIIDESGMPKERFSAEFPKEGPSILRIQQVVRGDSAAYFCASSPKAGGAEQFFGPGTRLTVL.